The clone carrying this T cell receptor (beta chain) was seen more than once but under ten times. Its antigen is undetermined. The J segment lost 2 bases and the V segment lost 5 bases, leaving 9 bases of the junction unmatched. This CDR3 has 15 amino acids. Germline V gives CDR1 ENHRY, CDR2 SYGVKD. The sample, around 10 milliliters of peripheral blood, was drawn from each donor. These data are taken from a study of blood T cells in healthy people across ages. The study, taken as a whole, reports: PBMCs that were unsorted prevented a conclusive naive versus antigen-experienced comparison.

The authors ran a second PCR of about 6 to 11 cycles using a sample-barcoded 5' primer and a J-beta primer mix. With 12 random nucleotides, a template-switch adaptor tagged each individual cDNA molecule. Every sample gave at least 2.5 million paired-end reads containing CDR3. TCRdb used MiXCR to reprocess the 5' RACE reads, holding one entry per CDR3 protein. The sample consists of over 1.5 million distinct CDR3 sequences, 49% of them appearing once. The chain couples TRBV10-3 to TRBJ2-7, with 7 bases aligning to TRBD1. The sequenced sample consisted of blood. The clonotype was recovered from a woman aged 35 to 49 in good health. The DNA of the CDR3 is TGTGCCATCAGTCTCCGGGACAGCGTGCCCTACGAGCAGTACTTC. Protein: CAISLRDSVPYEQYF.